This T cell receptor beta chain was sequenced during a study of blood T cell repertoires in COVID-19. The V and J ends lost 10 bases and 3 bases respectively, with 16 bases between them. The length of the CDR3 is 14 residues. CDR1 LNHDA and CDR2 SQIVND come from the germline V gene (reference sequence). Authors' processing steps: Amplification of reference gene primers provided the estimated nucleated cell counts. Assay: immunoSEQ multiplex PCR; the TCRdb copy retains only in-frame clones and omits some. V and J calls and clone size follow that table, whereas D and trimming were derived from the DNA. The table lists about 110,000 clones, 65% to 85% of them singletons.

This chain joins TRBV19 and TRBJ1-3; a weak D match, TRBD1 (5 bases). What was sequenced was peripheral blood. The TCR originated in a man aged 50 to 60 with acute or convalescent COVID-19. The CDR3 is CATTWRGSGNTIYF. The CDR3 bases are TGTGCCACTACCTGGCGGGGGAGTGGAAACACCATATATTTT.